The clone carrying this TCR beta chain was counted at least ten times. The antigen is undetermined. This entry belongs to a study of CD8 T cells in ankylosing spondylitis. Libraries for TCR beta were made by quantitative 5'-RACE with molecular barcodes. One entry per CDR3 protein, called by TCRdb with MiXCR from the 5' RACE reads. Here the sample spans approximately 42,000 distinct CDR3 sequences, 8% to 13% being singletons. Regarding the study as a whole: The authors reported significant enrichment of disease-linked clones in matched ankylosing spondylitis synovial fluid. Some motif variants were previously reported in reactive arthritis synovial fluid and blood. Disease-linked clones displayed a CD8+ phenotype and appeared relatively rarely in peripheral blood.

The germline V gene encodes CDR1 DFQATT and CDR2 SNEGSKA (reference sequence). The CDR3 has 14 amino acids. V was shortened by 5 bases and J by 7 bases, with 20 bases between the two germline ends. The source material was blood, either unsorted or a sorted T cell fraction (not recorded which). The V call is TRBV20-1, the J call TRBJ1-1; no reliable D call. The receptor's source is a male donor with ankylosing spondylitis or in good health (not recorded which). CDR3 nucleotide sequence: TGCAGTGCTTCCCTAATAGAGGGAGAAGGTGAAGCTTTCTTT. Translating gives CSASLIEGEGEAFF.